What follows are 21 T cell receptor beta chains derived from one specimen sequenced in a study of blood T cell repertoires in COVID-19. TCRdb keeps only in-frame clones here, not all; method: immunoSEQ multiplex PCR. The sample gives 97,000 or so clones, approximately 85% of which show up once; less than 20% is in the top ten. Sequenced material: peripheral blood. These receptors came from a woman aged 80 or over with active or convalescent COVID-19.

The chain couples TRBV6-6 to TRBJ1-1; 7 bases fit TRBD1. J was trimmed by 3 bases and V by 6 bases; bases with no gene match: 10. The germline CDR1 and CDR2 sequences are MNHNY and SVGAGI (reference sequence). The CDR3 covers 15 residues. Here the CDR3 DNA reads TGTGCCAGCAGCCACCGGGACAGAGGATACACTGAAGCTTTCTTT. Translated: CASSHRDRGYTEAFF.

The rearrangement joins TRBV28 to TRBJ2-5, with TRBD1 matching 9 bases. CDR3 length: 16 residues. Germline V gene lookup returns CDR1 MDHEN and CDR2 SYDVKM. V was clipped by 1 base and J by 1 base; unmatched bases: 4. CDR3 residues: CASSLSGQGSQETQYF. The CDR3 DNA sequence: TGTGCCAGCAGTTTATCAGGACAGGGGTCCCAAGAGACCCAGTACTTC.

V is TRBV5-1 and J is TRBJ2-2, with D tentatively TRBD1 (5 bases). Germline V CDR1 and CDR2: SGHRS, YFSETQ. Trimming pared 4 bases from V and 8 bases from J, leaving 18 bases between. The CDR3 spans 15 residues. This CDR3 reads CASSPSPQGAGELFF. The CDR3 DNA sequence: TGCGCCAGCAGCCCGAGCCCGCAGGGCGCGGGGGAGCTGTTTTTT.

CDR3: CASSKGLAGGGTGELFF. For the CDR3, the DNA is TGTGCCAGCAGCAAGGGACTAGCGGGAGGAGGGACCGGGGAGCTGTTTTTT. The chain is built from TRBV5-4 and TRBJ2-2; TRBD2 agrees at 15 bases. Germline trimming cut 4 bases from V and 5 bases from J; bases unmatched to any gene: 6. CDR1 and CDR2 from the germline V gene are SGHNT and YYREEE (reference sequence). There are 17 residues in the CDR3.

The sample holds a few counts of this clone. V is TRBV2 and J is TRBJ2-1, with 8 nucleotides matching TRBD1. CDR1 is SNHLY and CDR2 is FYNNEI in the germline V gene. This CDR3 is built from 13 residues. V lost 6 bases and J lost 5; bases outside the gene matches: 3. The CDR3 region has the DNA TGTGCCAGCAGACAGGGGGAAAACAATGAGCAGTTCTTC. Protein product: CASRQGENNEQFF.

This chain connects TRBV7-9 to TRBJ2-3; D is possibly TRBD2 (6 bases). The V gene lost 5 bases and the J gene lost 6 bases, with 18 bases spanning the gap. CDR1 SEHNR and CDR2 FQNEAQ come from the germline V gene (reference sequence). This CDR3 contains 15 residues. The CDR3 DNA sequence: TGTGCCAGCAGCAAATCTAGCGTCCTGGAGGATACGCAGTATTTT. This codes for CASSKSSVLEDTQYF.

The rearrangement uses TRBV29-1 and TRBJ2-5; D remains unclear. Germline V gene sequence: CDR1 SQVTM, CDR2 ANQGSEA. With 1 base removed from V and 5 bases from J, the gap between germline ends came to 11 bases. This CDR3 is 13 amino acids long. CDR3 residues: CSVEVNLRETQYF. The CDR3 region has the DNA TGCAGCGTTGAAGTGAACCTACGGGAGACCCAGTACTTC.

J is TRBJ2-5 and V is TRBV28; TRBD1 agrees at 9 bases. CDR1 and CDR2 from the germline V gene are MDHEN and SYDVKM. V was pared by 4 bases and J by 5 bases, with 8 bases of the junction left unmatched. CDR3 size: 15 residues. In nucleotides, the CDR3 is TGTGCCAGCAGTTGGCCGGGACAGGGAGGGGAGACCCAGTACTTC. The encoded protein is CASSWPGQGGETQYF.

This clone was seen once. The chain is built from TRBV20-1 and TRBJ2-6, with D possibly matching TRBD1 (6 bases). Trimming pared 3 bases from V and 1 base from J, leaving 16 bases between. CDR1 is DFQATT and CDR2 is SNEGSKA in the germline V gene (reference sequence). CDR3 length: 17 amino acids. The CDR3 region is CSASIPGVSSGANVLTF. The CDR3 DNA reads as TGCAGTGCTAGTATACCAGGGGTATCTTCTGGGGCCAACGTCCTGACTTTC.

The chain recombines TRBV7-9 with TRBJ1-4; 8 bases align to TRBD1. V shed 8 bases and J 4 bases; nucleotides not matched to a gene: 6. CDR1 SEHNR and CDR2 FQNEAQ come from the germline V gene (reference sequence). This CDR3 contains 14 residues. In DNA form, the CDR3 reads TGTGCCAGCGACAGGGGCGTGATTAATGAAAAACTGTTTTTT. This translates into CASDRGVINEKLFF.

This clone has just one count. At one end, the junction sequence differs from germline, possibly due to a read error. The V call is TRBV5-1, the J call TRBJ2-7, with 8 bases aligning to TRBD1. Germline lookup yields CDR1 SGHRS and CDR2 YFSETQ. The CDR3 sequence is 14 residues long. The CDR3 here is CASSEGQASYEQYF. CDR3 nucleotides: TGTGCCAGCAGCGAGGGACAGGCGAGCTACGAGCAGTACTTC.

The V gene is TRBV15, the J gene TRBJ2-5; 7 bases line up with TRBD2. Germline V gene sequence: CDR1 LNHNV, CDR2 YYDKDF (reference sequence). The CDR3 is made up of 14 amino acids. V was clipped by 1 base and J by 4 bases; unmatched bases: 3. The DNA of the CDR3 is TGTGCCACCAGCAGAGGATCGGGAGGAGAGACCCAGTACTTC. Its translation is CATSRGSGGETQYF.

The chain joins TRBV6-1 to TRBJ2-3; 7 nucleotides match TRBD2. The CDR3 spans 16 residues. Germline values: CDR1 MNHNS, CDR2 SASEGT. The junction had 9 bases not matched to a gene; V was cut back by 4 bases and J by 2 bases. CDR3 bases: TGTGCCAGCAGTGTTGACCGAGCGGGATTCACAGATACGCAGTATTTT. Amino acid sequence: CASSVDRAGFTDTQYF.

This chain joins TRBV7-9 and TRBJ2-5; 8 positions match TRBD1. There are 13 residues in the CDR3. V was clipped by 1 base and J by 9 bases; unmatched bases: 4. Germline V gives CDR1 SEHNR, CDR2 FQNEAQ (reference sequence). CDR3 protein: CASSLGTGYPQYF. The CDR3 DNA is TGTGCCAGCAGCTTAGGGACAGGGTATCCCCAGTACTTC.

This rearrangement joins TRBV2 to TRBJ2-5; D might be TRBD1 (6 bases). The germline CDR1 and CDR2 sequences are SNHLY and FYNNEI. CDR3 length equals 14 residues. Trimming left V 5 bases short and J 1 base short, with 11 bases between. As DNA, the CDR3 is TGTGCCAGCAGTAAGGGGGTAATCCAAGAGACCCAGTACTTC. Amino acids: CASSKGVIQETQYF.

This clone was seen once. This chain links TRBV7-2 with TRBJ2-1; 10 positions agree with TRBD2. With V trimmed by 3 bases and J by 6 bases, 5 bases remained unmatched. This CDR3 contains 15 residues. Germline lookup yields CDR1 SGHTA and CDR2 FQGNSA. The CDR3 DNA is TGTGCCAGCAGCTTCCTAGCGGGAGTGAGCAATGAGCAGTTCTTC. Encoded protein: CASSFLAGVSNEQFF.

V and J are TRBV29-1 and TRBJ1-1; TRBD1 matches 7 bases. The CDR3 covers 13 residues. Trimming removed 5 bases from V and 2 bases from J; junction bases left unmatched: 5. Germline V gene lookup returns CDR1 SQVTM and CDR2 ANQGSEA. The CDR3 reads CSVKGQPNTEAFF. The CDR3 bases are TGCAGCGTTAAGGGACAGCCTAACACTGAAGCTTTCTTT.

The table lists this clone with a few counts. The chain joins TRBV29-1 to TRBJ2-7, with D possibly matching TRBD1 (6 bases). Germline CDR1 reads SQVTM; CDR2 reads ANQGSEA. This CDR3 contains 13 residues. V was pared by 7 bases and J by 0 bases, with 13 bases between. This chain's CDR3 is CSATQDSSYEQYF. Written as DNA, the CDR3 is TGCAGCGCCACCCAGGACAGCTCCTACGAGCAGTACTTC.

The genes are TRBV27 and TRBJ2-4; TRBD1 agrees at 11 bases. V lost 3 bases, J lost 6 bases, and 4 bases stayed unmatched. CDR1 and CDR2 from the germline V gene are MNHEY and SMNVEV (reference sequence). The CDR3 has 15 residues. Here the CDR3 reads CASSFSGTGGNIQYF. In DNA form, the CDR3 reads TGTGCCAGCAGTTTCTCCGGGACAGGGGGAAACATTCAGTACTTC.

The V gene is TRBV5-6, the J gene TRBJ2-7, with D maybe TRBD2 (6 bases). Trimming took off 0 bases at V and 4 bases at J, with 11 bases between the two ends. The CDR3 loop spans 14 amino acids. In germline, CDR1 is SGHDT, CDR2 YYEEEE. CDR3 coding DNA: TGTGCCAGCAGCTTGGGGAGGGCAGGGTACGAGCAGTACTTC. Translating gives CASSLGRAGYEQYF. Full variable domain (remainder filled in from reference TRBV5-6 and TRBJ2-7): DAGVTQSPTHLIKTRGQQVTLRCSPKSGHDTVSWYQQALGQGPQFIFQYYEEEERQRGNFPDRFSGHQFPNYSSELNVNALLLGDSALYLCASSLGRAGYEQYFGPGTRLTVT.

This clone was detected ten times or more. The chain uses TRBV2 and TRBJ1-1, with D perhaps matching TRBD1 (5 bases). The V gene lost 10 bases and the J gene lost 1 base, with 13 bases spanning the gap. The germline V gene has CDR1 SNHLY and CDR2 FYNNEI. The CDR3 extends over 13 amino acids. For the CDR3, the DNA is TGTGCCACCCAAAGGGGTACGAACACTGAAGCTTTCTTT. It specifies CATQRGTNTEAFF.